This T cell receptor (beta chain) appears in the sequencing data of a study of blood T cell repertoires in COVID-19. Study-level information: The analysed material was cDNA or gDNA that came from T cells, B-cell-depleted T cells, or PBMCs.

This CDR3 spans 13 amino acids. Unmatched junction bases numbered 8, after V lost 6 bases and J lost 7 bases. The germline V gene has CDR1 ENHRY and CDR2 SYGVKD. Source study methods: Nucleated cell number was recorded as an estimate derived from reference gene primer amplification. Here immunoSEQ multiplex PCR was the method, and the copy in TCRdb shows in-frame clones only, minus some. The D gene and trimming were derived from the DNA, and the V and J assignments and clone size from that table. The profile shows approximately 220,000 clones, approximately 86% of them singletons. Participants were aged about 18 to 95 years, lived in 25 or so US areas, and enrolled virtually. Exposed volunteers were people who met a COVID-19 case within 2 weeks before study entry.

Sample: PBMCs or T cells enriched from blood (not recorded which). The rearrangement links TRBV10-3 to TRBJ1-2, with TRBD1 matching 7 bases. This TCR derives from a young woman who had been exposed to COVID-19. DNA of the CDR3: TGTGCCATCAGCCCCGGGACAGAGGGTGGCTACACCTTC. This gives the protein CAISPGTEGGYTF.